A single sample is the source of the 19 T cell receptor beta chains below, sequenced in a study of blood T cell repertoires in COVID-19. Method: immunoSEQ multiplex PCR; TCRdb's copy keeps in-frame clones and lacks some. This table holds some 250,000 clones, more than 70% found once. The sequenced material came from peripheral blood. The receptors stem from a middle-aged man with active or convalescent COVID-19.

In this sample, this clone turned up once. The gene calls are TRBV30 and TRBJ1-5, with 8 bases that match TRBD1. The CDR3 extends over 15 amino acids. Germline values: CDR1 GTSNPN, CDR2 SVGIG (reference sequence). With 3 bases clipped from V and 7 bases from J, the junction kept 11 bases outside the gene matches. The CDR3 loop reads CAWSASDRVGQPQHF. The CDR3 DNA reads as TGTGCCTGGAGCGCTTCGGACAGGGTTGGGCAGCCCCAGCATTTT.

The V and J genes are TRBV29-1 and TRBJ2-1, with D possibly being TRBD2 (7 bases). V was clipped by 6 bases and J by 8 bases, with 20 bases between them. Germline V lookup: CDR1 SQVTM, CDR2 ANQGSEA. The CDR3 loop spans 14 amino acids. Here the CDR3 DNA reads TGCAGCGTCGCGCGGGCGGGGGCATACGATGAGCAGTTCTTC. It yields the protein CSVARAGAYDEQFF.

The V call is TRBV19, the J call TRBJ1-4; weak D call: TRBD1 (6 bases). CDR1 and CDR2 (germline): LNHDA, SQIVND (reference sequence). The ends were cut back, 8 bases at V and 0 bases at J, with 10 bases in the middle. The CDR3 sequence is 14 residues long. This CDR3 reads CASGAGATNEKLFF. The DNA for the CDR3 is TGTGCCAGTGGCGCAGGGGCAACTAATGAAAAACTGTTTTTT.

The rearrangement links TRBV27 to TRBJ2-1; 10 positions match TRBD1. Germline V gene sequence: CDR1 MNHEY, CDR2 SMNVEV (reference sequence). This CDR3 spans 14 amino acids. Trimming removed 5 bases from V and 8 bases from J; junction bases left unmatched: 6. CDR3 in amino acids: CASSTGQGPYEQFF. CDR3 in DNA: TGTGCCAGCAGTACGGGACAGGGGCCCTATGAGCAGTTCTTC.

The chain is built from TRBV5-6 and TRBJ2-7, with 7 positions matching TRBD1. Germline V gene data show CDR1 as SGHDT and CDR2 as YYEEEE. J lost 4 bases, V lost 2 bases, and 9 bases had no gene match. This CDR3 spans 15 amino acids. The CDR3 region is CASSLLQGLRYEQYF. CDR3 bases: TGTGCCAGCAGCTTATTACAGGGGCTTCGGTACGAGCAGTACTTC.

The gene calls are TRBV18 and TRBJ1-6; perhaps TRBD1 as D (6 bases). This CDR3 comprises 16 residues. CDR1 is KGHSH and CDR2 is LQKENI in the germline V gene. The V end was cut by 6 bases, the J end by 5 bases, with 17 bases between. The CDR3 reads CASSKAGVGDNSPLHF. DNA of the CDR3: TGTGCCAGCTCCAAGGCAGGGGTCGGAGATAATTCACCCCTCCACTTT.

V usage is TRBV7-2 and J usage is TRBJ2-2; D is possibly TRBD2 (6 bases). From germline, CDR1 is SGHTA and CDR2 FQGNSA. Trimming removed 6 bases from V and 2 bases from J, with 16 bases in between. CDR3 length: 16 residues. The CDR3 sequence is CASRPPGVLNTGELFF. CDR3 nucleotides: TGTGCCAGCAGACCACCGGGGGTCCTAAACACCGGGGAGCTGTTTTTT.

The chain couples TRBV27 to TRBJ2-2; TRBD1 aligns across 7 bases. Per germline, CDR1 MNHEY and CDR2 SMNVEV (reference sequence). Trimming cost V 8 bases and J 5 bases; bases outside gene matches: 11. This CDR3 region has 15 residues. Here the CDR3 reads CASGAGTERTGELFF. In DNA form, the CDR3 reads TGTGCCAGCGGAGCCGGGACAGAGAGGACCGGGGAGCTGTTTTTT.

The V gene is TRBV19, the J gene TRBJ1-5; 9 nucleotides match TRBD1. The CDR3 runs to 14 residues. Trimming removed 5 bases from V and 4 bases from J; junction bases left unmatched: 3. CDR1 and CDR2 (germline): LNHDA, SQIVND (reference sequence). The CDR3 reads CASSLGQGNQPQHF. As DNA, the CDR3 is TGTGCCAGTAGTCTGGGACAGGGAAATCAGCCCCAGCATTTT.

The chain employs TRBV7-3 and TRBJ2-7; TRBD2 matches 9 bases. The length of the CDR3 is 15 residues. J gave up 3 bases and V 6 bases, and 9 bases lay outside the gene matches. The germline CDR1 and CDR2 sequences are SGHTA and FQGTGA. This CDR3 reads CASSPGGAGGYEQYF. CDR3 sequence (DNA): TGTGCCAGCAGTCCAGGGGGAGCGGGAGGCTACGAGCAGTACTTC. The full variable domain, completed using reference TRBV7-3 and TRBJ2-7, is GAGVSQTPSNKVTEKGKYVELRCDPISGHTALYWYRQSLGQGPEFLIYFQGTGAADDSGLPNDRFFAVRPEGSVSTLKIQRTERGDSAVYLCASSPGGAGGYEQYFGPGTRLTVT.

In this sample, this clone turned up a few times. The chain joins TRBV10-3 to TRBJ1-5, with a possible D match to TRBD1 (6 bases). V lost 7 bases and J 4 bases, leaving 14 bases between the germline ends. The CDR3 covers 14 residues. Germline V CDR1 and CDR2: ENHRY, SYGVKD. CDR3: CAIKETGPNQPQHF. CDR3 sequence (DNA): TGTGCCATCAAGGAGACAGGACCTAATCAGCCCCAGCATTTT.

The chain combines TRBV19 with TRBJ1-5; the match to TRBD1 covers 7 bases. The CDR3 runs to 15 residues. With V trimmed by 5 bases and J by 4 bases, 8 bases remained unmatched. Germline V lookup: CDR1 LNHDA, CDR2 SQIVND (reference sequence). In DNA, the CDR3 is TGTGCCAGTAGTCAACAGGGGTTTTCGAATCAGCCCCAGCATTTT. Residues: CASSQQGFSNQPQHF. Looking up the rest from reference TRBV19 and TRBJ1-5 gives the full variable domain: DGGITQSPKYLFRKEGQNVTLSCEQNLNHDAMYWYRQDPGQGLRLIYYSQIVNDFQKGDIAEGYSVSREKKESFPLTVTSAQKNPTAFYLCASSQQGFSNQPQHFGDGTRLSIL.

The rearrangement links TRBV5-4 to TRBJ2-1, with a weak D call TRBD2 (7 bases). The length of the CDR3 is 14 residues. V shed 4 bases and J shed 9 bases, with 17 bases lying between them. CDR1 is SGHNT and CDR2 is YYREEE in the germline V gene (reference sequence). The DNA of the CDR3 is TGTGCCAGCAGCCGGGGGGCAGGGTTGGGTGAGCAGTTCTTC. Amino acids: CASSRGAGLGEQFF.

Concerning this clone: Compared with germline, one end of the junction differs, possibly owing to a read error. The chain carries TRBV28 and TRBJ2-7; a weak D match, TRBD2 (5 bases). This CDR3 has 12 amino acids. The germline gives CDR1 MDHEN, CDR2 SYDVKM. The CDR3 sequence: CASSLYEGPGNF. In DNA, the CDR3 is TGTGCCAGCAGTTTATATGAGGGCCCGGGGAACTTC.

The DNA for the CDR3 is TGCGCCAGCAGCCCCCCTCCGGGGACAGTACCGGCGGGGTCATTTGAGCAGTTCTTC. Protein: CASSPPPGTVPAGSFEQFF. The V call is TRBV5-1, the J call TRBJ2-1, with a possible D match to TRBD1 (7 bases). Germline-derived CDR1 and CDR2 are SGHRS and YFSETQ. The germline V and J ends were trimmed by 4 bases and 9 bases, with 32 bases remaining between them. The CDR3 extends over 19 amino acids.

The chain uses TRBV11-2 and TRBJ1-5; D remains ambiguous. V gave up 6 bases and J gave up 3 bases, with 9 bases separating them. Germline-derived CDR1 and CDR2 are SGHAT and FQNNGV. This CDR3 spans 13 amino acids. CDR3 DNA sequence: TGTGCCAGCAGTCCAGGCTACAATCAGCCCCAGCATTTT. This gives the protein CASSPGYNQPQHF.

The rearrangement uses TRBV11-2 and TRBJ2-7; D perhaps matches TRBD2 (5 bases). V lost 5 bases and J 2 bases, leaving 13 bases between the germline ends. The CDR3 has 14 residues. CDR1 is SGHAT, CDR2 FQNNGV, per germline. The CDR3 reads CASSLMTGTYEQYF. The CDR3 coding sequence is TGTGCCAGCAGCCTGATGACGGGGACCTACGAGCAGTACTTC.

V gene TRBV7-2 combines with J gene TRBJ2-5; 8 bases are a match to TRBD2. The V segment lost 0 bases and the J segment 3 bases; nucleotides outside the gene matches: 9. CDR1 is SGHTA, CDR2 FQGNSA, per germline. The CDR3 consists of 17 residues. As DNA, the CDR3 is TGTGCCAGCAGCTTAGCGCGTACTAGCGGAAATGAAGAGACCCAGTACTTC. Its protein product is CASSLARTSGNEETQYF. Combining the CDR3 with reference TRBV7-2 and TRBJ2-5 gives the whole variable domain GAGVSQSPSNKVTEKGKDVELRCDPISGHTALYWYRQSLGQGLEFLIYFQGNSAPDKSGLPSDRFSAERTGGSVSTLTIQRTQQEDSAVYLCASSLARTSGNEETQYFGPGTRLLVL.

The gene calls are TRBV30 and TRBJ1-6, with D tentatively TRBD1 (5 bases). The ends were cut back, 6 bases at V and 10 bases at J, with 16 bases in the middle. Germline CDR1 and CDR2: GTSNPN and SVGIG (reference sequence). This CDR3 is built from 13 residues. The CDR3 region is CACLGAGRSPLHF. The CDR3 nucleotides read TGTGCCTGCTTAGGGGCTGGTCGCTCACCCCTCCACTTT.